Shown below are 32 T cell receptor beta chains from a single sample sequenced in a study of blood T cell repertoires in COVID-19. The data were produced by immunoSEQ multiplex PCR, yet TCRdb's version contains in-frame clones alone and is incomplete. This sample has about 150,000 clones; approximately 87% occur once, and the top ten carry under 7.5%. The sample taken for sequencing was peripheral blood. These receptors were collected from a man older than 75 with acute or convalescent COVID-19.

The rearrangement joins TRBV6-5 to TRBJ1-2, with 7 bases fitting TRBD1. The V and J ends lost 7 bases and 2 bases, in that order; junction bases with no gene match: 7. Looked up from germline, CDR1 is MNHEY and CDR2 is SVGAGI. The CDR3 is 14 residues long. The CDR3 coding sequence is TGTGCCAGCAAAACCACAGGGGAAAACTATGGCTACACCTTC. Residues: CASKTTGENYGYTF.

Concerning this clone itself: Other DNA sequences within the sample encode an identical CDR3. This chain uses TRBV29-1 with TRBJ1-1, with D possibly matching TRBD1 (5 bases). The length of the CDR3 is 12 residues. V dropped 6 bases and J dropped 8 bases, with 16 bases sitting between them. CDR1 and CDR2 (germline): SQVTM, ANQGSEA. The CDR3: CSVSEGGAEAFF. CDR3 coding DNA: TGCAGCGTCTCAGAGGGAGGGGCCGAAGCTTTCTTT.

The V and J genes are TRBV27 and TRBJ1-2; 8 bases are shared with TRBD1. The V and J ends lost 2 bases and 1 base, in that order; junction bases with no gene match: 6. Germline-derived CDR1 and CDR2 are MNHEY and SMNVEV (reference sequence). The CDR3 spans 16 residues. CDR3 coding DNA: TGTGCCAGCAGTTTAGGGTCAGGGGGCGGTAACTATGGCTACACCTTC. This gives the protein CASSLGSGGGNYGYTF.

V is TRBV3-1 (or the pseudogene TRBV3-2) and J is TRBJ2-1; TRBD2 aligns across 8 bases. The CDR3 consists of 15 residues. CDR1 and CDR2 from the germline V gene are LGHDT and YNNKEL (reference sequence). Trimming took 0 bases from V and 7 from J; bases not matched to a gene: 5. CDR3 protein: CASSQDLLAGNEQFF. The CDR3, as DNA: TGTGCCAGCAGCCAAGATTTGCTAGCGGGTAATGAGCAGTTCTTC.

The chain has TRBV27 and TRBJ1-5; D is possibly TRBD1 (5 bases). Germline CDR1 MNHEY, CDR2 SMNVEV (reference sequence). The CDR3 totals 15 residues. V dropped 2 bases and J dropped 7 bases, with 15 bases sitting between them. CDR3 region: CASSLAGQSTQPQHF. The CDR3 DNA is TGTGCCAGCAGTTTAGCTGGACAAAGCACCCAGCCCCAGCATTTT.

The gene calls are TRBV6-5 and TRBJ1-5; 7 nucleotides match TRBD1. Germline V gene data show CDR1 as MNHEY and CDR2 as SVGAGI. The CDR3 contains 15 residues. Germline trimming cut 6 bases from V and 3 bases from J; bases unmatched to any gene: 8. The CDR3 reads CASSPGTANNQPQHF. CDR3 DNA sequence: TGTGCCAGCAGCCCCGGGACAGCAAACAATCAGCCCCAGCATTTT.

The V and J genes are TRBV3-1 (or the pseudogene TRBV3-2) and TRBJ2-7; D is ambiguous. The CDR3 length is 18 residues. V was pared by 0 bases and J by 5 bases, with 23 bases between. Looked up from germline, CDR1 is LGHDT and CDR2 is YNNKEL (reference sequence). DNA for the CDR3: TGTGCCAGCAGCCAAGATCGCGCCATTACTGGGCGTTCCGACGAGCAGTACTTC. As protein: CASSQDRAITGRSDEQYF.

This rearrangement joins TRBV28 to TRBJ2-1, with 8 bases that match TRBD2. Germline CDR1 MDHEN, CDR2 SYDVKM. J gave up 5 bases and V 5 bases, and 14 bases lay outside the gene matches. This CDR3 is 17 amino acids long. In nucleotides, the CDR3 is TGTGCCAGCAGTCCCCCGGGCGGCGGGGGGTTAGACAATGAGCAGTTCTTC. Its translation: CASSPPGGGGLDNEQFF. The entire variable domain, with the rest obtained from reference TRBV28 and TRBJ2-1, is as follows: DVKVTQSSRYLVKRTGEKVFLECVQDMDHENMFWYRQDPGLGLRLIYFSYDVKMKEKGDIPEGYSVSREKKERFSLILESASTNQTSMYLCASSPPGGGGLDNEQFFGPGTRLTVL.

The chain is built from TRBV19 and TRBJ2-2; TRBD2 matches 9 bases. J gave up 8 bases and V 0 bases, and 10 bases lay outside the gene matches. The CDR3 is made up of 17 amino acids. The germline V gene has CDR1 LNHDA and CDR2 SQIVND (reference sequence). For the CDR3, the DNA is TGTGCCAGTAGTATAGATGGCGGGAGGGGGTTCGCTGGGGAGCTGTTTTTT. It specifies CASSIDGGRGFAGELFF.

The chain carries TRBV5-8 and TRBJ2-5; 8 nucleotides align to TRBD2. The CDR3 runs to 16 residues. Germline assignment: CDR1 SGHTS and CDR2 YDEGEE. The V and J ends lost 4 bases and 5 bases, in that order; junction bases with no gene match: 13. CDR3 coding DNA: TGTGCCAGCAGCCTCTCCGGGGGGGCTGGATGGGAGACCCAGTACTTC. Encoded protein: CASSLSGGAGWETQYF.

The V call is TRBV18, the J call TRBJ2-7, with TRBD1 matching 9 bases. Germline values: CDR1 KGHSH, CDR2 LQKENI. V lost 0 bases to trimming and J lost 10 bases; unmatched junction nucleotides: 10. There are 15 residues in the CDR3. The CDR3 here is CASSPPAGTGSSQYF. DNA for the CDR3: TGTGCCAGCTCACCACCTGCCGGGACAGGGAGTAGCCAGTACTTC.

The J gene is TRBJ1-2, the V gene TRBV3-1 (or the pseudogene TRBV3-2), with D perhaps matching TRBD1 (6 bases). CDR1 is LGHDT, CDR2 YNNKEL, per germline (reference sequence). Trimming took off 1 base at V and 4 bases at J, with 10 bases between the two ends. The CDR3 runs 14 residues. The CDR3 is CASSQGTDSYGYTF. CDR3 nucleotide sequence: TGTGCCAGCAGCCAAGGGACAGACAGCTATGGCTACACCTTC.

The rearrangement joins TRBV14 to TRBJ1-1; D gene ambiguous. This CDR3 is 13 amino acids long. Trimming shortened V by 4 bases and J by 2 bases, and 8 bases separated the two germline ends. CDR1 and CDR2 (germline): SGHDN, FVKESK. The CDR3: CASSPALNTEAFF. CDR3 DNA: TGTGCCAGCAGCCCCGCGTTAAACACTGAAGCTTTCTTT. Using reference TRBV14 and TRBJ1-1 for the parts outside the CDR3, the full variable domain is EAGVTQFPSHSVIEKGQTVTLRCDPISGHDNLYWYRRVMGKEIKFLLHFVKESKQDESGMPNNRFLAERTGGTYSTLKVQPAELEDSGVYFCASSPALNTEAFFGQGTRLTVV.

The genes are TRBV15 and TRBJ1-4, with D perhaps TRBD1 (6 bases). The germline gives CDR1 LNHNV, CDR2 YYDKDF (reference sequence). Trimming shortened V by 1 base and J by 5 bases, and 8 bases separated the two germline ends. The CDR3 loop spans 14 amino acids. This CDR3 is CATSRGQENEKLFF. CDR3 nucleotides: TGTGCCACCAGCAGAGGACAGGAAAATGAAAAACTGTTTTTT.

The rearrangement uses TRBV5-1 and TRBJ2-5; tentative D call: TRBD1 (7 bases). V dropped 4 bases and J dropped 1 base, with 11 bases sitting between them. Germline V gene sequence: CDR1 SGHRS, CDR2 YFSETQ. The CDR3 spans 14 residues. As DNA, the CDR3 is TGCGCCAGCAGCCGCCAGGGGGGCCAAGAGACCCAGTACTTC. Translation: CASSRQGGQETQYF.

CDR3 residues: CASKPTGGIDNEQFF. The CDR3 DNA follows: TGCGCCAGCAAGCCGACAGGGGGTATTGACAATGAGCAGTTCTTC. The chain is built from TRBV5-1 and TRBJ2-1; TRBD1 matches 9 bases. CDR3 length equals 15 residues. Germline-derived CDR1 and CDR2 are SGHRS and YFSETQ. The trim removed 6 bases at V and 5 bases at J, leaving 9 bases unmatched.

The chain joins TRBV23-1 to TRBJ1-6, with a weak D call TRBD1 (5 bases). TRBV23-1 is annotated as an ORF whose role is uncertain. Trimming left V 0 bases short and J 5 bases short, with 8 bases between. The CDR3 contains 15 residues. DNA of the CDR3: TGCGCCAGCAGTCAATCGGACAAGGATAATTCACCCCTCCACTTT. Translating it yields CASSQSDKDNSPLHF.

The gene calls are TRBV5-1 and TRBJ1-1; TRBD1 aligns across 9 bases. With V trimmed by 1 base and J by 5 bases, 9 bases remained unmatched. Germline CDR1 is SGHRS and CDR2 is YFSETQ. CDR3 length: 16 amino acids. CDR3: CASSLTGTGLRTEAFF. The CDR3 DNA reads as TGCGCCAGCAGCTTGACCGGGACAGGGCTTCGGACTGAAGCTTTCTTT.

The chain joins TRBV10-3 to TRBJ2-3; 8 positions agree with TRBD2. Unmatched junction bases numbered 0, after V lost 7 bases and J lost 0 bases. The CDR3 runs 13 residues. Germline V gene sequence: CDR1 ENHRY, CDR2 SYGVKD. The CDR3 sequence: CAIKRGSTDTQYF. As DNA, the CDR3 is TGTGCCATCAAGCGGGGGAGCACAGATACGCAGTATTTT.

This clone was detected once. This chain connects TRBV6-5 to TRBJ1-5, with D hard to call. The CDR3 spans 12 residues. V was shortened by 8 bases and J by 4 bases, with 9 bases between the two germline ends. The germline CDR1 and CDR2 sequences are MNHEY and SVGAGI. The CDR3 nucleotides are TGTGCCAGCCGGGAACGAAATCAGCCCCAGCATTTT. Its translation: CASRERNQPQHF.

The chain carries TRBV9 and TRBJ1-1; D is perhaps TRBD1 (5 bases). Trimming stripped 2 bases from V and 3 bases from J, with 8 bases between. The CDR3 length is 13 residues. CDR1 and CDR2 (germline): SGDLS, YYNGEE. CDR3 amino acids: CASSVAGDTEAFF. In nucleotides, the CDR3 is TGTGCCAGCAGCGTCGCGGGGGACACTGAAGCTTTCTTT. Variable domain in full (rest from reference TRBV9 and TRBJ1-1): DSGVTQTPKHLITATGQRVTLRCSPRSGDLSVYWYQQSLDQGLQFLIQYYNGEERAKGNILERFSAQQFPDLHSELNLSSLELGDSALYFCASSVAGDTEAFFGQGTRLTVV.

The CDR3 bases are TGTGCCAGCAGCCCCACGCAGGGGGCTTACGAGCAGTACTTC. This codes for CASSPTQGAYEQYF. V usage is TRBV3-1 (or the pseudogene TRBV3-2) and J usage is TRBJ2-7, with 8 bases identical to TRBD1. Germline V CDR1 and CDR2: LGHDT, YNNKEL (reference sequence). The CDR3 totals 14 residues. Trimming cost V 4 bases and J 4 bases; bases outside gene matches: 6.

The chain is built from TRBV5-5 and TRBJ1-1; 8 nucleotides agree with TRBD1. This CDR3 contains 12 residues. CDR1 is SGHKS, CDR2 YYEKEE, per germline (reference sequence). V trimming: 5 bases; J trimming: 11 bases; junction bases outside the gene matches: 8. CDR3 nucleotides: TGTGCCAGCAGACCTGACAGGGGCGAGGCTTTCTTT. This gives the protein CASRPDRGEAFF.

The chain employs TRBV19 and TRBJ2-3; D uncertain. The germline CDR1 and CDR2 sequences are LNHDA and SQIVND (reference sequence). The CDR3 is made up of 15 amino acids. Trimming pared 5 bases from V and 4 bases from J, leaving 16 bases between. The CDR3: CASSFLLSRSDTQYF. The CDR3 DNA reads TGTGCCAGTAGTTTCCTTCTATCACGGTCAGATACGCAGTATTTT.

The CDR3 spells CASSPEREKGSDTQYF. The CDR3 DNA reads TGTGCCAGCAGCCCCGAGCGGGAGAAGGGCTCAGATACGCAGTATTTT. The genes are TRBV7-6 and TRBJ2-3; 8 bases agree with TRBD2. Germline loops: CDR1 SGHVS, CDR2 FNYEAQ. The CDR3 consists of 16 residues. V trimming: 5 bases; J trimming: 4 bases; junction bases outside the gene matches: 11.

The genes are TRBV18 and TRBJ2-7; D is possibly TRBD1 (6 bases). There are 14 residues in the CDR3. With 3 bases removed from V and 0 bases from J, the gap between germline ends came to 9 bases. The germline V gene encodes CDR1 KGHSH and CDR2 LQKENI. This chain's CDR3 is CASSPGTNSYEQYF. CDR3 nucleotides: TGTGCCAGCTCACCCGGGACAAACTCCTACGAGCAGTACTTC.

The chain joins TRBV5-1 to TRBJ2-2, with a possible D match to TRBD2 (5 bases). Trimming removed 2 bases at V and 7 bases at J, with 12 bases between. CDR1 SGHRS and CDR2 YFSETQ come from the germline V gene. The CDR3 loop spans 14 amino acids. The CDR3 coding sequence is TGCGCCAGCAGCTTAGAGGGCTACGGCGGGGAGCTGTTTTTT. Translation gives CASSLEGYGGELFF.

This clone was seen once. This rearrangement joins TRBV27 to TRBJ2-3, with D possibly being TRBD1 (6 bases). With 3 bases removed from V and 6 bases from J, the gap between germline ends came to 22 bases. CDR1 and CDR2 (germline): MNHEY, SMNVEV (reference sequence). The CDR3 spans 17 residues. CDR3 sequence (DNA): TGTGCCAGCAGTTTTCCCCAGGGTTCCCCGAGGGGGGATACGCAGTATTTT. This encodes CASSFPQGSPRGDTQYF.

The rearrangement joins TRBV7-2 to TRBJ2-5; TRBD2 matches 15 bases. J gave up 9 bases and V 7 bases, and 3 bases lay outside the gene matches. Germline values: CDR1 SGHTA, CDR2 FQGNSA. The CDR3 covers 13 residues. The CDR3: CASTGLAGGPQYF. CDR3 bases: TGTGCCAGCACCGGACTAGCGGGAGGGCCCCAGTACTTC.

This clone occurred a few times. The genes are TRBV18 and TRBJ1-5; D remains ambiguous. Germline CDR1 and CDR2: KGHSH and LQKENI. V was cut by 2 bases and J by 7 bases, with 12 bases left in between. CDR3 length: 14 residues. The CDR3 here is CASSPVAGEQPQHF. The CDR3 DNA is TGTGCCAGCTCACCAGTGGCAGGCGAGCAGCCCCAGCATTTT.

The rearrangement joins TRBV6-5 to TRBJ2-7; 8 nucleotides match TRBD1. The CDR3 extends over 12 amino acids. The germline CDR1 and CDR2 sequences are MNHEY and SVGAGI. V lost 9 bases to trimming and J lost 3 bases; unmatched junction nucleotides: 4. Written as DNA, the CDR3 is TGTGCCAGTGGACAGGGCGGCTACGAGCAGTACTTC. Encoded protein: CASGQGGYEQYF.

This chain uses TRBV25-1 with TRBJ2-1, with D maybe TRBD2 (6 bases). Deletions cut 2 bases from V and 0 bases from J, with 14 bases between. Germline V CDR1 and CDR2: MGHDK, SYGVNS. The CDR3 runs to 17 residues. CDR3 in amino acids: CASSEPRGLSSYNEQFF. The CDR3, as DNA: TGTGCCAGCAGTGAACCGCGGGGTTTGAGCTCCTACAATGAGCAGTTCTTC.